Below, 22 T cell receptor beta chains from the same sample are listed, as sequenced in a study of cytomegalovirus exposure and HLA in healthy donors. A multiplex PCR was run with 60 Vbeta primers and 13 Jbeta primers. Profiling relied on immunoSEQ multiplex PCR, and the TCRdb table lists in-frame clones only, not all of them. Recorded for this sample: approximately 140,000 clones. Material for sequencing was PBMCs. These receptor sequences come from a woman younger than 35 in good health and CMV-seronegative.

This chain uses TRBV6-6 with TRBJ1-4; 7 positions agree with TRBD1. CDR1 is MNHNY and CDR2 is SVGAGI in the germline V gene (reference sequence). J gave up 8 bases and V 2 bases, and 8 bases lay outside the gene matches. This CDR3 contains 15 residues. For the CDR3, the DNA is TGTGCCAGCAGTTACCGCCGACAGGGATTAGAAAAACTGTTTTTT. It codes for CASSYRRQGLEKLFF.

Notes on this clone: At one of its ends the junction is not consistent with the germline gene, which may arise from a read error. The V and J genes are TRBV7-8 and TRBJ2-7; D remains ambiguous. Germline-derived CDR1 and CDR2 are SGHVS and FQNEAQ. This CDR3 region has 13 residues. CDR3 amino acids: CASSFGYYDEQCF. The CDR3 DNA follows: TGTGCCAGCAGCTTCGGGTACTACGACGAGCAGTGCTTC. The whole variable domain, filled in from reference TRBV7-8 and TRBJ2-7, reads GAGVSQSPRYKVAKRGQDVALRCDPISGHVSLFWYQQALGQGPEFLTYFQNEAQLDKSGLPSDRFFAERPEGSVSTLKIQRTQQEDSAVYLCASSFGYYDEQCFGPGTRLTVT.

The gene calls are TRBV19 and TRBJ2-1; a weak D match, TRBD1 (6 bases). The germline V and J ends were trimmed by 4 bases and 6 bases, with 13 bases remaining between them. Germline CDR1 and CDR2: LNHDA and SQIVND (reference sequence). The length of the CDR3 is 14 residues. The CDR3 reads CASSTQQGPNEQFF. CDR3 coding DNA: TGTGCCAGTAGTACACAACAGGGTCCCAATGAGCAGTTCTTC. Complete variable domain (other parts from reference TRBV19 and TRBJ2-1): DGGITQSPKYLFRKEGQNVTLSCEQNLNHDAMYWYRQDPGQGLRLIYYSQIVNDFQKGDIAEGYSVSREKKESFPLTVTSAQKNPTAFYLCASSTQQGPNEQFFGPGTRLTVL.

V gene TRBV19 combines with J gene TRBJ2-1; 14 nucleotides align to TRBD2. The CDR3 spans 16 residues. Per the germline V gene, CDR1 is LNHDA and CDR2 is SQIVND (reference sequence). V shed 4 bases, J shed 4 bases, and the junction held 3 bases outside the gene matches. Here the CDR3 reads CASSTGLAGVYNEQFF. The CDR3 DNA reads as TGTGCCAGTAGTACGGGACTAGCGGGAGTGTACAATGAGCAGTTCTTC.

CDR3 residues: CASLGQLNTEAFF. CDR3 nucleotide sequence: TGTGCCAGCCTGGGACAGTTGAACACTGAAGCTTTCTTT. The chain recombines TRBV2 with TRBJ1-1, with TRBD1 matching 7 bases. Germline CDR1 reads SNHLY; CDR2 reads FYNNEI. This CDR3 is 13 amino acids long. V lost 8 bases, J lost 0 bases, and 3 bases stayed unmatched.

The chain has TRBV10-1 and TRBJ2-5; the D gene is possibly TRBD2 (6 bases). The closer fit of TRBJ2-7 to the DNA end suggests the J call may be wrong. CDR1 is WNHNN and CDR2 is SYGVQD in the germline V gene (reference sequence). This CDR3 has 15 amino acids. The CDR3 coding sequence is TGCGCCAGCAGTGAGGGAGTGGGGGGAGGATACGAGCAGTACTTC. This sequence encodes CASSEGVGGGYEQYF.

J is TRBJ2-1 and V is TRBV7-9, with 7 bases fitting TRBD1. This CDR3 has 14 residues. Germline V gene sequence: CDR1 SEHNR, CDR2 FQNEAQ (reference sequence). Unmatched junction bases numbered 9, after V lost 5 bases and J lost 8 bases. The chain's CDR3 is CASSPGQSTDEQFF. The CDR3, as DNA: TGTGCCAGCAGCCCGGGACAGTCTACGGATGAGCAGTTCTTC.

J is TRBJ1-1 and V is TRBV21-1; TRBD1 is the table's D call, not checked against the DNA. TRBV21-1 is a pseudogene. The CDR3 is 15 amino acids. The CDR3 region has the DNA TGTGCCAGCAGCCCACCAGGGTGTGTGGTCACTGAAGCTTTCTTT. Its translation: CASSPPGCVVTEAFF.

The rearrangement joins TRBV16 to TRBJ1-5; possibly TRBD1 for D (6 bases). Trimming took off 2 bases at V and 3 bases at J, with 8 bases between the two ends. Germline CDR1 KGHSY, CDR2 FQNENV. There are 14 residues in the CDR3. DNA of the CDR3: TGTGCCAGCAGCCAAACAGGGCTCAATCAGCCCCAGCATTTT. Encoded protein: CASSQTGLNQPQHF.

The V and J genes are TRBV25-1 and TRBJ1-3; 9 nucleotides match TRBD1. Trimming at V came to 6 bases and at J to 2 bases, leaving 2 bases not matched to a gene. Germline CDR1 is MGHDK and CDR2 is SYGVNS. This CDR3 comprises 14 residues. In DNA form, the CDR3 reads TGTGCCAGCAGGGACAGGGGTACTGGAAACACCATATATTTT. Residues: CASRDRGTGNTIYF.

This chain connects TRBV6-6 to TRBJ1-2; D is unresolved. In germline, CDR1 is MNHNY, CDR2 SVGAGI (reference sequence). V dropped 2 bases and J dropped 6 bases, with 7 bases sitting between them. The CDR3 totals 12 residues. This chain's CDR3 is CASSYRADGYTF. In DNA form, the CDR3 reads TGTGCCAGCAGTTACCGAGCGGATGGCTACACCTTC.

The chain has TRBV6-1 and TRBJ2-1, with D maybe TRBD2 (6 bases). Trimming cost V 4 bases and J 10 bases, with 11 bases left between them. The CDR3 is 12 residues long. Germline V gene data show CDR1 as MNHNS and CDR2 as SASEGT. The CDR3 coding sequence is TGTGCCAGCAGTGGGGACTCTAGCGAGCAGTTCTTC. Translated: CASSGDSSEQFF.

The V gene is TRBV27, the J gene TRBJ1-2, with 10 bases aligning to TRBD1. The CDR3 loop spans 15 amino acids. Germline values: CDR1 MNHEY, CDR2 SMNVEV (reference sequence). Trimming cost V 4 bases and J 2 bases; bases outside gene matches: 4. CDR3 protein: CASSWVTGGNYGYTF. For the CDR3, the DNA is TGTGCCAGCAGTTGGGTGACAGGGGGCAACTATGGCTACACCTTC.

The rearrangement uses TRBV28 and TRBJ1-3, with D perhaps matching TRBD1 (5 bases). Germline CDR1 and CDR2: MDHEN and SYDVKM. The CDR3 extends over 17 amino acids. V shed 4 bases and J shed 3 bases, with 19 bases lying between them. The DNA of the CDR3 is TGTGCCAGCAGTTCCCGACAGCTCAAGCCTCATGGAAACACCATATATTTT. Translating gives CASSSRQLKPHGNTIYF. The whole variable domain, filled in from reference TRBV28 and TRBJ1-3, reads DVKVTQSSRYLVKRTGEKVFLECVQDMDHENMFWYRQDPGLGLRLIYFSYDVKMKEKGDIPEGYSVSREKKERFSLILESASTNQTSMYLCASSSRQLKPHGNTIYFGEGSWLTVV.

With regard to this clone: Mismatch with germline at one junction end may stem from a read error. The V call is TRBV2, the J call TRBJ2-7, with 10 bases aligning to TRBD2. This CDR3 is built from 15 residues. CDR1 is SNHLY and CDR2 is FYNNEI in the germline V gene. CDR3 protein: CASREGTSEIYEQYF. CDR3 bases: TGTGCCAGCAGAGAAGGGACTAGCGAGATCTACGAGCAGTACTTC.

The J gene is TRBJ1-5, the V gene TRBV27; 9 nucleotides agree with TRBD1. This CDR3 has 15 amino acids. Germline V lookup: CDR1 MNHEY, CDR2 SMNVEV (reference sequence). V lost 6 bases to trimming and J lost 8 bases; unmatched junction nucleotides: 11. CDR3 region: CASSRTGGPIEPQHF. The DNA of the CDR3 is TGTGCCAGCAGCCGCACAGGGGGCCCAATCGAGCCCCAGCATTTT.

The chain recombines TRBV7-9 with TRBJ2-5, with D possibly TRBD1 on 6 matching bases. The CDR3 spans 17 residues. V was shortened by 1 base and J by 4 bases, with 19 bases between the two germline ends. Germline V gives CDR1 SEHNR, CDR2 FQNEAQ (reference sequence). Here the CDR3 DNA reads TGTGCCAGCAGCTTAGGGGCCGCGAGCAGGGGCATAGAGACCCAGTACTTC. The encoded protein is CASSLGAASRGIETQYF.

The V gene is TRBV27, the J gene TRBJ2-6; 8 bases match TRBD1. CDR3 length: 19 residues. The germline CDR1 and CDR2 sequences are MNHEY and SMNVEV (reference sequence). V gave up 5 bases and J gave up 2 bases; unmatched junction bases: 14. Here the CDR3 reads CASSPRTGQVLAGANVLTF. CDR3 bases: TGTGCCAGCAGTCCGAGGACAGGGCAGGTCTTAGCTGGGGCCAACGTCCTGACTTTC.

The chain joins TRBV30 to TRBJ2-7, with D perhaps TRBD2 (5 bases). The germline V gene encodes CDR1 GTSNPN and CDR2 SVGIG (reference sequence). The germline V and J ends were trimmed by 4 bases and 5 bases, with 15 bases remaining between them. This CDR3 region has 13 residues. Here the CDR3 DNA reads TGTGCCTGGACCCGGGGTCAGACCGACGAGCAGTACTTC. Amino acid sequence: CAWTRGQTDEQYF.

This sequence joins TRBV15 and TRBJ2-7, with D unresolved. Per germline, CDR1 LNHNV and CDR2 YYDKDF (reference sequence). Trimming left V 3 bases short and J 3 bases short, with 9 bases between. The CDR3 covers 13 residues. The CDR3: CATSRELFYEQYV. The CDR3 DNA reads as TGTGCCACCAGCAGGGAGCTATTCTACGAGCAGTACGTC.

Details on this clone: An end of the junction differs from the germline gene, which may be a read error. This chain uses TRBV7-7 with TRBJ2-5; 7 bases fit TRBD1. The CDR3 contains 13 residues. CDR1 SSHAT and CDR2 FNYEAQ come from the germline V gene (reference sequence). CDR3 DNA sequence: TGTGCTAGCAGTTCAGGGGGCCAAGAGACCCAGTACTTC. This encodes CASSSGGQETQYF.

The chain links TRBV7-9 to TRBJ2-1; 13 nucleotides match TRBD2. The CDR3 is 15 amino acids. V was pared by 5 bases and J by 6 bases, with 4 bases of the junction left unmatched. Germline-derived CDR1 and CDR2 are SEHNR and FQNEAQ (reference sequence). The CDR3 DNA reads as TGTGCCAGCAGCCAAACTAGCGGGAGGGCCAATGAGCAGTTCTTC. Translation gives CASSQTSGRANEQFF. Full variable domain (outside the CDR3, taken from reference TRBV7-9 and TRBJ2-1): DTGVSQNPRHKITKRGQNVTFRCDPISEHNRLYWYRQTLGQGPEFLTYFQNEAQLEKSRLLSDRFSAERPKGSFSTLEIQRTEQGDSAMYLCASSQTSGRANEQFFGPGTRLTVL.